This is a list of T cell receptor beta chains from one sample in a study of neurological immune-mediated disorders. TCRdb reprocessed the 5' RACE reads via MiXCR and lists one record per CDR3 protein. Of some 60,000 distinct CDR3 sequences in the sample, more than 7.5% were seen once. Source material: PBMCs. The receptors come from a man aged 30 to 39 in good health. The CDR3 runs from the conserved cysteine through the conserved F or W. Each record gives: CDR3 DNA, CDR3 protein, V gene, clone size, J gene, D gene. The D gene is left open where the match is weak. Rows give clone size only sometimes, using once, few, many, or a class for an expanded clone.

DNA: TGTGCCAACAGCCATCGTAAGGATGAGCAGTACTTC
CDR3: CANSHRKDEQYF
V: TRBV3-1
size: many
J: TRBJ2-7
D: -

DNA: TGTGCCAGCAGCGCGGACAACCACTACGAGCAGTACTTC
CDR3: CASSADNHYEQYF
V: TRBV5-5
size: many
J: TRBJ2-7
D: -

DNA: TGTGCCAGCAGTTTAGGCAACTACAATGAGCAGTTCTTC
CDR3: CASSLGNYNEQFF
V: TRBV12-3/TRBV12-4
size: many
J: TRBJ2-1
D: -

DNA: TGCGCCAGCAGTCTTATTGACAGATCCTACGAGCAGTACTTC
CDR3: CASSLIDRSYEQYF
V: TRBV5-1
size: -
J: TRBJ2-7
D: -

DNA: TGTGCCAGCAGTCCGAATTACTCAGGGAACACCGGGGAGCTGTTTTTT
CDR3: CASSPNYSGNTGELFF
V: TRBV12-3/TRBV12-4
size: many
J: TRBJ2-2
D: -

DNA: TGTGCCAGCAGCGTGGTGGCTAGGTCAAACACCGGGGAGCTGTTTTTT
CDR3: CASSVVARSNTGELFF
V: TRBV9
size: many
J: TRBJ2-2
D: -

DNA: TGTGCCAGCAGCCAGGACAGGACTAGCGCCCTATATTACGAGCAGTACTTC
CDR3: CASSQDRTSALYYEQYF
V: TRBV3-1
size: many
J: TRBJ2-7
D: TRBD2

DNA: TGCCCCGGGGACTTGAGCTCCTACGAGCAGTACTTC
CDR3: CPGDLSSYEQYF
V: TRBV10-2
size: medium-sized
J: TRBJ2-7
D: -

DNA: TGCGCCAGCAGCTTCATTGACAGGGGCTACAATGAGCAGTTCTTC
CDR3: CASSFIDRGYNEQFF
V: TRBV5-1
size: many
J: TRBJ2-1
D: TRBD1

DNA: TGTGCCAGCTTCCCAAGGCCGAACACCGGGGAGCTGTTTTTT
CDR3: CASFPRPNTGELFF
V: TRBV28
size: many
J: TRBJ2-2
D: -

DNA: TGCGCCAGCAGCCCAGGCCCGGGGGACTACAATGAGCAGTTCTTC
CDR3: CASSPGPGDYNEQFF
V: TRBV5-1
size: many
J: TRBJ2-1
D: -

DNA: TGCAGCGGGCGAGTGAACACTGAAGCTTTCTTT
CDR3: CSGRVNTEAFF
V: TRBV29-1
size: many
J: TRBJ1-1
D: -

DNA: TGTGCCAGCAGCCCTCCACCCTCCGGGACTAGAATAAATGAGCAGTTCTTC
CDR3: CASSPPPSGTRINEQFF
V: TRBV7-9
size: many
J: TRBJ2-1
D: TRBD2

DNA: TGCAGTGCTAGAGATAGGCCCGGACATAGCACAGATACGCAGTATTTT
CDR3: CSARDRPGHSTDTQYF
V: TRBV20-1
size: many
J: TRBJ2-3
D: -

DNA: TGTGCCAGCAGCTGGGGACGACAGGGGGGCGCTGAAGCTTTCTTT
CDR3: CASSWGRQGGAEAFF
V: TRBV5-5
size: many
J: TRBJ1-1
D: TRBD1

DNA: TGCGCCAGCAGCCACACCAGGGAGGACAATGAGCAGTTCTTC
CDR3: CASSHTREDNEQFF
V: TRBV5-1
size: many
J: TRBJ2-1
D: -

DNA: TGTGCCAGCAGTGAATTCAGGGAAGCTTTCTTT
CDR3: CASSEFREAFF
V: TRBV6-1
size: many
J: TRBJ1-1
D: -

DNA: -
CDR3: CASTWGRGSSETFF
V: TRBV27
size: -
J: TRBJ1-1
D: -

DNA: TGTGCCACTACATGGGCAGGGGGAAACACTGAAGCTTTCTTT
CDR3: CATTWAGGNTEAFF
V: TRBV7-9
size: many
J: TRBJ1-1
D: TRBD1

DNA: TGTGCCAGCAGCCGGCAGGGGAAGGGTCACTACGAGCAGTACTTC
CDR3: CASSRQGKGHYEQYF
V: TRBV4-2
size: many
J: TRBJ2-7
D: -

DNA: TGCGCCAGCAGCTTGGAGCGGGGCACAGATACGCAGTATTTT
CDR3: CASSLERGTDTQYF
V: TRBV5-1
size: many
J: TRBJ2-3
D: -

DNA: TGTGCCAGCAGTTACGAGGGGGCTAGCGGGAGCCTACTCATTCAGTACTTC
CDR3: CASSYEGASGSLLIQYF
V: TRBV6-2/TRBV6-3
size: many
J: TRBJ2-4
D: TRBD2

DNA: TGCGCCAGCAGCTTGGAAGGGCAGGCCTATGTCTACACCTTC
CDR3: CASSLEGQAYVYTF
V: TRBV5-1
size: -
J: TRBJ1-2
D: -

DNA: TGTGCCATCAGTGAGGGGAAGGGAAGCTCCTACGAGCAGTACTTC
CDR3: CAISEGKGSSYEQYF
V: TRBV10-3
size: many
J: TRBJ2-7
D: -

DNA: TGCGCCAGCAGCTTGGCCCTAGCGGGATCCACAGATACGCAGTATTTT
CDR3: CASSLALAGSTDTQYF
V: TRBV5-1
size: -
J: TRBJ2-3
D: TRBD2

DNA: TGCAGCGTTCATAGGGAAGCGAACACCGGGGAGCTGTTTTTT
CDR3: CSVHREANTGELFF
V: TRBV29-1
size: many
J: TRBJ2-2
D: -

DNA: TGCGCCAGCAGCTTGGCCCCGGGACTAGCGGGAGACAATGAGCAGTTCTTC
CDR3: CASSLAPGLAGDNEQFF
V: TRBV5-1
size: many
J: TRBJ2-1
D: TRBD2

DNA: TGCAGCGTTGTCGAGGACCGCGATCAGCCCCAGCATTTT
CDR3: CSVVEDRDQPQHF
V: TRBV29-1
size: many
J: TRBJ1-5
D: -

DNA: TGTGCCAGCAGCTTCGGGACTAGCGGGAACTTTGGGGAGCAGTACTTC
CDR3: CASSFGTSGNFGEQYF
V: TRBV7-8
size: many
J: TRBJ2-7
D: TRBD2

DNA: TGCGCCAGCAGTGAGCTCGGGACTAGCGGGGCCAATGAGCAGTTCTTC
CDR3: CASSELGTSGANEQFF
V: TRBV10-1
size: many
J: TRBJ2-1
D: TRBD2

DNA: TGTGCCAGCGGAGCTAACTATGGCTACACCTTC
CDR3: CASGANYGYTF
V: TRBV28
size: many
J: TRBJ1-2
D: -

DNA: TGTGCCAGCGGGGAGGCAGGGAATTTGGACACCGGGGAGCTGTTTTTT
CDR3: CASGEAGNLDTGELFF
V: TRBV27
size: many
J: TRBJ2-2
D: -